This TCR beta chain derives from a study of blood T cell repertoires in COVID-19. As for the study in general: Acute and convalescent COVID-19 samples came from the United States, Italy and Spain.

Trimming left V 0 bases short and J 2 bases short, with 3 bases between. The length of the CDR3 is 12 residues. Germline loops: CDR1 SGDLS, CDR2 YYNGEE. Authors' data handling: Estimation of nucleated cell counts relied on the amplification of reference gene primers. The protocol was immunoSEQ multiplex PCR, while the TCRdb copy is restricted to in-frame clones and leaves out a portion. V and J calls and clone size are as listed in that table; D and trimming were resolved from the DNA. The sample holds over 95,000 clones; approximately 79% are singletons and the top ten take 15% to 20%. The sample holds a few counts of this clone.

This TCR was sampled from a woman aged 80 or over with active or convalescent COVID-19. Sequencing input: peripheral blood. The chain is built from TRBV9 and TRBJ2-7, with D uncertain. This CDR3 reads CASSVDTYEQYF. CDR3 nucleotide sequence: TGTGCCAGCAGCGTAGATACCTACGAGCAGTACTTC.